These 28 T cell receptor beta chains originate from one sample sequenced in a study of cytomegalovirus exposure and HLA in healthy donors. Researchers ran the PCR with 60 Vbeta and 13 Jbeta primers. Profiling relied on immunoSEQ multiplex PCR, and the TCRdb table lists in-frame clones only, not all of them. The sample shows 150,000 to 200,000 clones, 80% of them seen only once. Sample: PBMCs. These receptors all come from a woman between 25 and 40 years old in good health and CMV-seronegative.

The chain employs TRBV6-6 and TRBJ1-2; TRBD1 agrees at 7 bases. The J segment lost 6 bases and the V segment lost 6 bases, leaving 4 bases of the junction unmatched. CDR3 size: 12 residues. Germline V CDR1 and CDR2: MNHNY, SVGAGI (reference sequence). This CDR3 is CASSSGTDGYTF. The DNA for the CDR3 is TGTGCCAGCAGCTCCGGGACAGATGGCTACACCTTC.

This clone was observed once. The J gene is TRBJ1-5, the V gene TRBV7-3; TRBD1 might be the D (5 bases). This CDR3 is 13 amino acids long. Germline CDR1 reads SGHTA; CDR2 reads FQGTGA. The V end was cut by 3 bases, the J end by 7 bases, with 10 bases between. The CDR3 region is CASSFSRGQPQHF. CDR3 in DNA: TGTGCCAGCAGCTTTAGTAGGGGACAGCCCCAGCATTTT.

The V gene is TRBV7-3, the J gene TRBJ1-2, with 7 bases fitting TRBD1. The germline V gene has CDR1 SGHTA and CDR2 FQGTGA. This CDR3 region has 14 residues. J gave up 6 bases and V 0 bases, and 4 bases lay outside the gene matches. The CDR3 DNA follows: TGTGCCAGCAGCTTAACGAGAGGGGGCCATGGCTACACCTTC. This encodes CASSLTRGGHGYTF.

The chain recombines TRBV7-2 with TRBJ2-3; 10 bases match TRBD1. V lost 5 bases and J lost 4; bases outside the gene matches: 9. The length of the CDR3 is 16 residues. Per germline, CDR1 SGHTA and CDR2 FQGNSA. The CDR3 DNA sequence: TGTGCCAGCAGCCGGAGGACAGGGGGATCCGCAGATACGCAGTATTTT. Amino acid sequence: CASSRRTGGSADTQYF.

There are a few counts of this clone. The V call is TRBV6-1, the J call TRBJ1-1; D may be TRBD1 (5 bases). CDR3 length: 14 amino acids. Germline lookup yields CDR1 MNHNS and CDR2 SASEGT. V lost 8 bases, J lost 6 bases, and 19 bases lay in between. CDR3 in amino acids: CASGSGRGQAEAFF. DNA of the CDR3: TGTGCCAGCGGGAGTGGGAGGGGTCAGGCTGAAGCTTTCTTT.

CDR3 region: CASGDSFYEQYF. The CDR3 DNA sequence: TGTGCCAGCGGGGACAGCTTCTACGAGCAGTACTTC. This sequence joins TRBV19 and TRBJ2-7; 7 bases agree with TRBD1. Germline CDR1 and CDR2: LNHDA and SQIVND (reference sequence). V dropped 9 bases and J dropped 3; count of bases not matched to a gene: 5. The CDR3 contains 12 residues.

This chain joins TRBV7-2 and TRBJ1-5; tentatively, D is TRBD1 (5 bases). Germline values: CDR1 SGHTA, CDR2 FQGNSA. The CDR3 loop spans 16 amino acids. V lost 2 bases and J 0 bases, leaving 11 bases between the germline ends. The CDR3 here is CASSLNSQGSNQPQHF. The CDR3 nucleotides are TGTGCCAGCAGCTTAAATTCCCAGGGTAGCAATCAGCCCCAGCATTTT. The full variable domain, its missing parts supplied by reference TRBV7-2 and TRBJ1-5, is GAGVSQSPSNKVTEKGKDVELRCDPISGHTALYWYRQSLGQGLEFLIYFQGNSAPDKSGLPSDRFSAERTGGSVSTLTIQRTQQEDSAVYLCASSLNSQGSNQPQHFGDGTRLSIL.

The V and J genes are TRBV6-1 and TRBJ2-3; D uncertain. V was pared by 0 bases and J by 4 bases, with 8 bases between. CDR1 is MNHNS, CDR2 SASEGT, per germline. This CDR3 has 14 amino acids. CDR3 sequence (DNA): TGTGCCAGCAGTGAAGCTAGTTTCCCAGATACGCAGTATTTT. As protein: CASSEASFPDTQYF.

The chain combines TRBV5-4 with TRBJ2-1, with 11 bases that match TRBD2. V lost 4 bases, J lost 7 bases, and 7 bases stayed unmatched. The CDR3 spans 15 residues. In germline, CDR1 is SGHNT, CDR2 YYREEE (reference sequence). In DNA, the CDR3 is TGTGCCAGCAGCAGAGGACTAGCGGGTGCAAATGAGCAGTTCTTC. Protein sequence: CASSRGLAGANEQFF.

The V gene is TRBV5-6, the J gene TRBJ1-6, with 11 bases aligning to TRBD1. V lost 3 bases to trimming and J lost 7 bases; unmatched junction nucleotides: 6. The CDR3 covers 16 residues. Germline V gives CDR1 SGHDT, CDR2 YYEEEE. CDR3 in DNA: TGTGCCAGCAGCTCCGGGACAGGGGGATGGAATTCACCCCTCCACTTT. Translation gives CASSSGTGGWNSPLHF.

The rearrangement links TRBV4-3 to TRBJ2-2; maybe TRBD2 (5 bases). This CDR3 spans 19 amino acids. Trimming removed 0 bases from V and 5 bases from J, with 22 bases in between. From germline, CDR1 is LGHNA and CDR2 YSLEER. CDR3 amino acids: CASSQDWTGEGLGTGELFF. The CDR3 nucleotides read TGCGCCAGCAGCCAAGATTGGACCGGGGAAGGATTGGGTACCGGGGAGCTGTTTTTT.

The J gene is TRBJ2-7, the V gene TRBV19; 7 nucleotides align to TRBD1. Germline CDR1 LNHDA, CDR2 SQIVND (reference sequence). After removal of 6 bases from V and 3 bases from J, the junction contained 11 bases not matched to a gene. This CDR3 is 15 amino acids long. The CDR3: CASSLGGQSNYEQYF. For the CDR3, the DNA is TGTGCCAGTAGCCTAGGGGGACAGAGTAACTACGAGCAGTACTTC.

V and J are TRBV4-3 and TRBJ2-7, with D possibly matching TRBD2 (7 bases). The CDR3 covers 19 residues. Trimming removed 1 base at V and 1 base at J, with 23 bases between. The V gene's germline CDR1 is LGHNA and CDR2 YSLEER. CDR3 nucleotide sequence: TGCGCCAGCAGCCAAGCCCTCCGGGTTGGCGGGGGCTTTTCCTACGAGCAGTACTTC. Protein sequence: CASSQALRVGGGFSYEQYF.

This clone was recorded once. The chain recombines TRBV5-1 with TRBJ2-7; weak D call: TRBD1 (5 bases). Trimming stripped 0 bases from V and 7 bases from J, with 8 bases between. Germline CDR1 and CDR2: SGHRS and YFSETQ. There are 12 residues in the CDR3. The CDR3 region has the DNA TGCGCCAGCAGCTTGGAACAGGATGAGCAGTACTTC. Residues: CASSLEQDEQYF. The full variable domain, its missing parts supplied by reference TRBV5-1 and TRBJ2-7, is KAGVTQTPRYLIKTRGQQVTLSCSPISGHRSVSWYQQTPGQGLQFLFEYFSETQRNKGNFPGRFSGRQFSNSRSEMNVSTLELGDSALYLCASSLEQDEQYFGPGTRLTVT.

This clone was counted between two and nine times. The genes are TRBV4-1 and TRBJ1-4; tentatively, D is TRBD1 (6 bases). The CDR3 totals 18 residues. V was trimmed by 1 base and J by 6 bases, leaving 21 bases between them. In germline, CDR1 is MGHRA, CDR2 YSYEKL. The CDR3 spells CASSQGVLRGGWYEKLFF. DNA of the CDR3: TGCGCCAGCAGCCAAGGTGTACTTCGGGGGGGCTGGTATGAAAAACTGTTTTTT.

The chain joins TRBV6-5 to TRBJ1-4; a possible D gene is TRBD1 (5 bases). With 6 bases removed from V and 8 bases from J, the gap between germline ends came to 16 bases. Germline lookup yields CDR1 MNHEY and CDR2 SVGAGI. This CDR3 has 14 residues. The CDR3, as DNA: TGTGCCAGCAGGCGACACCAGGGTGGAGAAAAACTGTTTTTT. Encoded protein: CASRRHQGGEKLFF.

J is TRBJ1-2 and V is TRBV5-6; D gene uncertain. The germline V and J ends were trimmed by 0 bases and 3 bases, with 18 bases remaining between them. The CDR3 contains 17 residues. Germline-derived CDR1 and CDR2 are SGHDT and YYEEEE. The CDR3 loop is CASSLVEIAQLDYGYTF. DNA of the CDR3: TGTGCCAGCAGCTTGGTGGAGATAGCTCAGTTGGACTATGGCTACACCTTC.

The chain couples TRBV29-1 to TRBJ2-1; D ambiguous. Trimming took 3 bases from V and 2 from J, leaving 5 bases between them. Germline CDR1 and CDR2: SQVTM and ANQGSEA. The CDR3 loop spans 12 amino acids. In DNA form, the CDR3 reads TGCAGCGTTGATAACACCTACAATGAGCAGTTCTTC. This codes for CSVDNTYNEQFF.

Only a few counts were recorded for this clone. J is TRBJ2-2 and V is TRBV5-1, with a tentative D call TRBD2 (6 bases). V was pared by 7 bases and J by 4 bases, with 14 bases between. The CDR3 totals 14 residues. CDR1 SGHRS and CDR2 YFSETQ come from the germline V gene. In nucleotides, the CDR3 is TGCGCCAGCCGTACTGAAGCGGGCACCGGGGAGCTGTTTTTT. This gives the protein CASRTEAGTGELFF.

A single count supports this clone. The chain uses TRBV5-1 and TRBJ1-4, with 8 bases aligning to TRBD1. Germline-derived CDR1 and CDR2 are SGHRS and YFSETQ. This CDR3 has 16 amino acids. Unmatched junction bases numbered 8, after V lost 2 bases and J lost 5 bases. CDR3 amino acids: CASSFQDRATNEKLFF. In nucleotides, the CDR3 is TGCGCCAGCAGCTTCCAGGACAGGGCTACGAATGAAAAACTGTTTTTT.

J is TRBJ1-1 and V is TRBV4-3; no definite D call. The V end lost 1 base, the J end lost 2 bases, and 11 bases lay between the germline ends. CDR3 length: 15 amino acids. Germline V gene sequence: CDR1 LGHNA, CDR2 YSLEER. This CDR3 is CASSQVSRGNTEAFF. CDR3 bases: TGCGCCAGCAGCCAAGTCTCCCGGGGTAACACTGAAGCTTTCTTT.

This chain links TRBV7-2 with TRBJ2-1; 8 nucleotides match TRBD2. The CDR3 runs to 17 residues. Germline lookup yields CDR1 SGHTA and CDR2 FQGNSA. The V and J ends lost 2 bases and 0 bases, in that order; junction bases with no gene match: 6. The CDR3 DNA reads TGTGCCAGCAGCTTACGAGGCCGGGGGGGCTCCTACAATGAGCAGTTCTTC. Translating it yields CASSLRGRGGSYNEQFF.

This sequence joins TRBV19 and TRBJ1-1; D is possibly TRBD1 (5 bases). Between the trimmed V and J ends, which lost 5 bases and 3 bases, there was a span of 16 bases. This CDR3 region has 15 residues. Per the germline V gene, CDR1 is LNHDA and CDR2 is SQIVND (reference sequence). The CDR3 coding sequence is TGTGCCAGTAGTGATGCCGTGGGGGGTTACACTGAAGCTTTCTTT. Its protein is CASSDAVGGYTEAFF. The full variable domain, its missing parts supplied by reference TRBV19 and TRBJ1-1, is DGGITQSPKYLFRKEGQNVTLSCEQNLNHDAMYWYRQDPGQGLRLIYYSQIVNDFQKGDIAEGYSVSREKKESFPLTVTSAQKNPTAFYLCASSDAVGGYTEAFFGQGTRLTVV.

V gene TRBV5-1 combines with J gene TRBJ2-1, with 7 bases aligning to TRBD1. Germline trimming cut 0 bases from V and 10 bases from J; bases unmatched to any gene: 10. Looked up from germline, CDR1 is SGHRS and CDR2 is YFSETQ. The CDR3 has 15 residues. The CDR3 bases are TGCGCCAGCAGCTTGGCCAATACAAAGACAGGGGAGCAGTTCTTC. Encoded protein: CASSLANTKTGEQFF.

This chain uses TRBV7-9 with TRBJ2-3; TRBD1 might be the D (5 bases). Germline V CDR1 and CDR2: SEHNR, FQNEAQ (reference sequence). Trimming shortened V by 6 bases and J by 0 bases, and 19 bases separated the two germline ends. The CDR3 sequence is 17 residues long. CDR3 protein: CASSPLVSDTSTDTQYF. The DNA for the CDR3 is TGTGCCAGCAGTCCTTTGGTTTCGGACACTAGCACAGATACGCAGTATTTT.

The chain couples TRBV19 to TRBJ1-5; D is possibly TRBD1 (6 bases). V was pared by 0 bases and J by 2 bases, with 11 bases between. The CDR3 covers 16 residues. Germline loops: CDR1 LNHDA, CDR2 SQIVND (reference sequence). CDR3 DNA sequence: TGTGCCAGTAGTATAGATCTACAGGGTGGCAATCAGCCCCAGCATTTT. Translated: CASSIDLQGGNQPQHF.

The genes are TRBV6-5 and TRBJ1-6; no firm D call. In germline, CDR1 is MNHEY, CDR2 SVGAGI. The CDR3 is 13 residues long. V lost 10 bases to trimming and J lost 3 bases, with 10 bases between them. CDR3 sequence reads: CATSGIYNSPLHF. CDR3 in DNA: TGTGCCACCTCCGGGATCTATAATTCACCCCTCCACTTT.

The chain has TRBV5-6 and TRBJ1-6; D perhaps matches TRBD1 (6 bases). Germline V gene data show CDR1 as SGHDT and CDR2 as YYEEEE. The CDR3 spans 14 residues. The V gene lost 0 bases and the J gene lost 9 bases, with 10 bases spanning the gap. This CDR3 reads CASSLEGDGSPLHF. CDR3 DNA: TGTGCCAGCAGCTTGGAGGGGGACGGTTCACCCCTCCACTTT.